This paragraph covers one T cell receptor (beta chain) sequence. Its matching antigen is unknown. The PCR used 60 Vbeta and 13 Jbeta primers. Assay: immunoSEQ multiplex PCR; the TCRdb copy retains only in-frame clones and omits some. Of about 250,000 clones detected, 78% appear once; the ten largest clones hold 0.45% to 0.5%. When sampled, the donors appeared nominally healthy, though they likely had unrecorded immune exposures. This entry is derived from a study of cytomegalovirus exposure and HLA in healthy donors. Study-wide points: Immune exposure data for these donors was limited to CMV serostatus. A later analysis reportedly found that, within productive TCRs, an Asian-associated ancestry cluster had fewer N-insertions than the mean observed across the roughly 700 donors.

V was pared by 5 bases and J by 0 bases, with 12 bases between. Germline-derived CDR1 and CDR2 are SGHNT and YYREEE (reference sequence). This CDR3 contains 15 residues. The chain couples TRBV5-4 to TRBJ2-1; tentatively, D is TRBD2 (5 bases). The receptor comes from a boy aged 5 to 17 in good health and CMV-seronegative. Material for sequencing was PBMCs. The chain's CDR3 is CASRTPGSSYNEQFF. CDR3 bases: TGTGCCAGCAGGACACCTGGGAGCTCCTACAATGAGCAGTTCTTC.